The clone carrying this T cell receptor beta chain occurred once. In the study's own analysis: Amplification from reference gene primers served as the basis for estimated nucleated cell counts. Only in-frame clones appear in the TCRdb table, and some are missing; sequencing was by immunoSEQ multiplex PCR. The D gene and trimming were derived from the DNA, and the V and J assignments and clone size from that table. The sample has roughly 300,000 clones, roughly 87% seen once. These data belong to a study of blood T cell repertoires in COVID-19. Study summary: T cells, B-cell-depleted T cells, or PBMCs supplied cDNA or gDNA.

In germline, CDR1 is PRHDT, CDR2 FYEKMQ (reference sequence). The V end was cut by 4 bases, the J end by 0 bases, with 4 bases between. This CDR3 contains 13 residues. V gene TRBV13 combines with J gene TRBJ2-1; no firm D call. The sequence came from a man aged 18 to 30 with active or convalescent COVID-19. What was sequenced was peripheral blood. The CDR3 DNA is TGTGCCAGCAGCTATAGCTCCTACAATGAGCAGTTCTTC. This gives the protein CASSYSSYNEQFF.